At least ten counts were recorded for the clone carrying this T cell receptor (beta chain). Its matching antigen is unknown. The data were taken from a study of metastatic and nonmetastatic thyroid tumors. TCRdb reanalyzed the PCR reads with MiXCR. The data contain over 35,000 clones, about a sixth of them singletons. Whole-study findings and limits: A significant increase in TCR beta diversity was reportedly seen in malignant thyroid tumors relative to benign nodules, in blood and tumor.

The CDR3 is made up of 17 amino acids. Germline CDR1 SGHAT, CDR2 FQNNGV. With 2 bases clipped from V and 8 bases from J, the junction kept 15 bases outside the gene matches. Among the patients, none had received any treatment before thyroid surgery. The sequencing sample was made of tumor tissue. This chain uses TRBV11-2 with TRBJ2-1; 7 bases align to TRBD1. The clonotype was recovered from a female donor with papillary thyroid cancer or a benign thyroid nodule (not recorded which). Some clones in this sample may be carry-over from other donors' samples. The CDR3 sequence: CASSLYFRQGLSDEQFF. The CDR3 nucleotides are TGTGCCAGCAGCTTATATTTTCGACAGGGTTTAAGCGATGAGCAGTTCTTC.